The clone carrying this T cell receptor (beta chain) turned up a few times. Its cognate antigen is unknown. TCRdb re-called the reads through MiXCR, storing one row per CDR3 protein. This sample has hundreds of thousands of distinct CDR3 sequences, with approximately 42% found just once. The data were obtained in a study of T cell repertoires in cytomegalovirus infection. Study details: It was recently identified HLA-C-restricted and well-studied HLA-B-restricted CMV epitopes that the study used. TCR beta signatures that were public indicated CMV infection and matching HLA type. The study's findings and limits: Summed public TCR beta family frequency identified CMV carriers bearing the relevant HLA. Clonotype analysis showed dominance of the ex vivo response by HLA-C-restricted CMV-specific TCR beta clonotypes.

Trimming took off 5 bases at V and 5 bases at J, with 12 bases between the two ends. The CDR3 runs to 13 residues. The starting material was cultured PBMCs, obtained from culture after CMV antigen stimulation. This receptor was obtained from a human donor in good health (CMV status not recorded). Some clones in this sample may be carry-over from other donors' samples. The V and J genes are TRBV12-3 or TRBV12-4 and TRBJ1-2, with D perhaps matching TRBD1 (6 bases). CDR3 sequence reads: CASSGGQRYGYTF. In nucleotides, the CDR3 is TGTGCCAGCAGTGGGGGGCAGCGGTATGGCTACACCTTC.